The 7 T cell receptor beta chains reported below all come from one sample, sequenced in a study of vaccination and CD4 T cells after COVID-19. Sequencing of the DNA from cultured CD4+ T cells was carried out with the Oncomine TCR Beta short-read assay. Genomic DNA was isolated from cultured CD4+ T cells. TCRdb reprocessed the PCR reads via MiXCR and lists one record per CDR3 protein. The sample carries roughly 10,000 distinct CDR3 sequences, more than 35% recorded once. The sample's treatment: roughly nine-day PBMC culture with coronavirus spike peptide pools or control peptides (ViraFEST assay). These CD4+ T cells came from an unexposed donor, sampled before the COVID-19 pandemic (2011-2018). Their antigen targets remain unknown. Sequencing was carried out using CD4+ T cells from blood, cultured in vitro. These receptors were obtained from a human donor in good health.

This clonotype was detected only a few times. V gene TRBV27 combines with J gene TRBJ1-1; perhaps TRBD1 as D (5 bases). The CDR3 consists of 12 residues. Trimming took off 6 bases at V and 6 bases at J, with 11 bases between the two ends. The germline V gene encodes CDR1 MNHEY and CDR2 SMNVEV (reference sequence). CDR3 bases: TGTGCCAGCAGGGGGACGGCCCCTGAAGCTTTCTTT. Translation: CASRGTAPEAFF.

The chain links TRBV20-1 to TRBJ2-7, with D hard to call. The CDR3 is 11 residues long. V was shortened by 5 bases and J by 2 bases, with 7 bases between the two germline ends. The V gene's germline CDR1 is DFQATT and CDR2 SNEGSKA (reference sequence). This CDR3 reads CSAHSAYEQYF. CDR3 DNA sequence: TGCAGTGCTCACAGCGCCTACGAGCAGTACTTC.

This clonotype has more than one count but fewer than ten. This sequence joins TRBV6-5 and TRBJ1-6; 11 nucleotides align to TRBD1. The V gene end was trimmed by 4 bases and the J gene end by 6 bases; junction bases not matched to a gene: 17. Per the germline V gene, CDR1 is MNHEY and CDR2 is SVGAGI. The length of the CDR3 is 20 residues. The CDR3 here is CASSLGRGTGGLKGNSPLHF. In nucleotides, the CDR3 is TGTGCCAGCAGTTTGGGCCGAGGGACAGGGGGACTAAAGGGTAATTCACCCCTCCACTTT.

The rearrangement links TRBV20-1 to TRBJ2-5; 9 bases agree with TRBD2. Germline V gene lookup returns CDR1 DFQATT and CDR2 SNEGSKA (reference sequence). CDR3 length equals 13 residues. After removal of 6 bases from V and 5 bases from J, the junction contained 7 bases not matched to a gene. As DNA, the CDR3 is TGCAGTGCAACCGGGACTAGCAGGGAGACCCAGTACTTC. Translated: CSATGTSRETQYF.

This clonotype was counted a few times. V is TRBV19 and J is TRBJ2-7, with TRBD1 matching over 8 bases. The junction had 10 bases not matched to a gene; V was cut back by 7 bases and J by 5 bases. The CDR3 has 14 residues. The germline V gene has CDR1 LNHDA and CDR2 SQIVND (reference sequence). In DNA, the CDR3 is TGTGCCAGTAAACCCGGGACAGGATGGGACGAGCAGTACTTC. Protein product: CASKPGTGWDEQYF. The variable domain in full, completed from reference TRBV19 and TRBJ2-7, reads DGGITQSPKYLFRKEGQNVTLSCEQNLNHDAMYWYRQDPGQGLRLIYYSQIVNDFQKGDIAEGYSVSREKKESFPLTVTSAQKNPTAFYLCASKPGTGWDEQYFGPGTRLTVT.

This clonotype has more than one count but fewer than ten. The rearrangement links TRBV27 to TRBJ1-6; no clear D gene. Trimming cost V 3 bases and J 9 bases, with 6 bases left between them. Germline V gene data show CDR1 as MNHEY and CDR2 as SMNVEV (reference sequence). This CDR3 spans 12 amino acids. As DNA, the CDR3 is TGTGCCAGCAGTTTCGGGTCTTCACCCCTCCACTTT. It codes for CASSFGSSPLHF.

This clonotype turned up a few times. The chain joins TRBV20-1 to TRBJ1-2, with TRBD1 matching 8 bases. With V trimmed by 0 bases and J by 3 bases, 6 bases remained unmatched. CDR3 size: 15 residues. Germline CDR1 reads DFQATT; CDR2 reads SNEGSKA (reference sequence). The CDR3 DNA is TGCAGTGCTAGAGACTACAGGGGGTCCGACTATGGCTACACCTTC. Translated, it gives CSARDYRGSDYGYTF.